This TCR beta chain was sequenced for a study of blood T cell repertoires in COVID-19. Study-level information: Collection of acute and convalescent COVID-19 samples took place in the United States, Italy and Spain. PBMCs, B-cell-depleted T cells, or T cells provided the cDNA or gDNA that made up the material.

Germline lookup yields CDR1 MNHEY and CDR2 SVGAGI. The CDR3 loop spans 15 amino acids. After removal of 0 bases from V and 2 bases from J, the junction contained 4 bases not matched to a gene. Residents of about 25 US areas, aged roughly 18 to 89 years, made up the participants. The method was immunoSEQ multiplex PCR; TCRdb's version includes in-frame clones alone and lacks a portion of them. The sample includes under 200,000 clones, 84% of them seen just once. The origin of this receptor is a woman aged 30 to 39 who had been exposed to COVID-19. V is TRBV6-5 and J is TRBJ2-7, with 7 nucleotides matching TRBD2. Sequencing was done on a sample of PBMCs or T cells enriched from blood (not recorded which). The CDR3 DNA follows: TGTGCCAGCAGTTACTCGAGGGAGGGGCCCTACGAGCAGTACTTC. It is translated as CASSYSREGPYEQYF.